The 2 T cell receptor beta chains below come from one sample, sequenced in a study of cytomegalovirus exposure and HLA in healthy donors. It was with 60 Vbeta and 13 Jbeta primers that the PCR ran. TCRdb's copy holds only in-frame clones and misses some; the assay was immunoSEQ multiplex PCR. The sample carries 90,000 to 95,000 clones, roughly four fifths recorded once. The sequencing sample was made of PBMCs. Receptor source: a man under 40 in good health and CMV-seronegative.

V is TRBV29-1 and J is TRBJ2-2; D is ambiguous. Germline V gene sequence: CDR1 SQVTM, CDR2 ANQGSEA. V dropped 1 base and J dropped 5 bases, with 11 bases sitting between them. The CDR3 is 14 amino acids. The DNA of the CDR3 is TGCAGCGTTGAAGCTCCTACTCGTACCGGGGAGCTGTTTTTT. Translating gives CSVEAPTRTGELFF.

This clone showed up just once. J is TRBJ2-3 and V is TRBV6-1; tentative D call: TRBD1 (6 bases). The CDR3 is 15 residues long. Germline CDR1 MNHNS, CDR2 SASEGT. With 5 bases removed from V and 2 bases from J, the gap between germline ends came to 14 bases. The chain's CDR3 is CASSLKGGYTDTQYF. DNA for the CDR3: TGTGCCAGCAGTTTGAAAGGGGGTTACACAGATACGCAGTATTTT.